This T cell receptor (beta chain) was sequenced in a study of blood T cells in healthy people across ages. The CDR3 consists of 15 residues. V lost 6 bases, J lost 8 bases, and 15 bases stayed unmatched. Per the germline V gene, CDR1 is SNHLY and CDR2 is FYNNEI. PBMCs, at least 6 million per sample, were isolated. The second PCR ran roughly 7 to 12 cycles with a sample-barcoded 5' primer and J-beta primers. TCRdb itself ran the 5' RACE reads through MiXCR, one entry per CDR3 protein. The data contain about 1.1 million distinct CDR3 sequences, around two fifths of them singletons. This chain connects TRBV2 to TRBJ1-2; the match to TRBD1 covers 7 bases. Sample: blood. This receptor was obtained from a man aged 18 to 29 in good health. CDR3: CASSAGQGDSLGYTF. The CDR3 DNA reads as TGTGCCAGCAGCGCTGGGCAGGGGGATTCTTTGGGCTACACCTTC.